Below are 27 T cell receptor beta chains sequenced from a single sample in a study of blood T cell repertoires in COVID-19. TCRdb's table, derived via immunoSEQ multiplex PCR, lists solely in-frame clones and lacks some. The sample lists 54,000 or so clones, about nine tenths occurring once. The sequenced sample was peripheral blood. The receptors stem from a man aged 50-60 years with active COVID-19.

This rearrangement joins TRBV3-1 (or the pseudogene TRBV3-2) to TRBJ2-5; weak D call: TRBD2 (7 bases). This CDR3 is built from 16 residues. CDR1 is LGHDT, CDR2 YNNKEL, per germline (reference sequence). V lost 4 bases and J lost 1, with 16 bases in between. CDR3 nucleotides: TGTGCCAGCAGCCGCGTTGGGGGGGCAGGCCAAGAGACCCAGTACTTC. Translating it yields CASSRVGGAGQETQYF.

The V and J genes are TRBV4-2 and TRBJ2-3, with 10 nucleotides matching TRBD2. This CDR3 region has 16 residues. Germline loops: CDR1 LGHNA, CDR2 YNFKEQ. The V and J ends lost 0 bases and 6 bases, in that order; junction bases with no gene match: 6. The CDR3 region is CASSQESSGSRDTQYF. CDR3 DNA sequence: TGTGCCAGCAGCCAAGAATCTAGCGGGAGTAGGGATACGCAGTATTTT.

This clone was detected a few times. For the CDR3, the DNA is TGTGCCAGCAGCCAATACACTAGCGGGAGACCCGGGGAGCTGTTTTTT. Its protein product is CASSQYTSGRPGELFF. This rearrangement joins TRBV3-1 (or the pseudogene TRBV3-2) to TRBJ2-2, with TRBD2 identical over 11 bases. There are 16 residues in the CDR3. Germline values: CDR1 LGHDT, CDR2 YNNKEL (reference sequence). J was trimmed by 6 bases and V by 2 bases; bases with no gene match: 5.

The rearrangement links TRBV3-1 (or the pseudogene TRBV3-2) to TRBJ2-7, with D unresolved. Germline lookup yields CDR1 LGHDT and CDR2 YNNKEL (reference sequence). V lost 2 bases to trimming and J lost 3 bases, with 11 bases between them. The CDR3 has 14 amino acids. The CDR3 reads CASSQTSVVYEQYF. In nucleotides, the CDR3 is TGTGCCAGCAGCCAAACTTCTGTCGTCTACGAGCAGTACTTC.

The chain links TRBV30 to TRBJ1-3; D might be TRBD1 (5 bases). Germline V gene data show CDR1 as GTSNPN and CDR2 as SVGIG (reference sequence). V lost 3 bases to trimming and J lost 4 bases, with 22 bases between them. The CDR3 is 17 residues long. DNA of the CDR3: TGTGCCTGGAGGCCACTAGGGACGATCCGGGAGGGAAACACCATATATTTT. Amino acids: CAWRPLGTIREGNTIYF.

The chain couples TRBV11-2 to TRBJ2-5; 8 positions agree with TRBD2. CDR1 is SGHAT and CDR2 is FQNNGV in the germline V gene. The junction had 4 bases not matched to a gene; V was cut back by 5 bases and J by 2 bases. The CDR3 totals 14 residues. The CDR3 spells CASSPSGQQETQYF. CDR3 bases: TGTGCCAGCAGCCCTAGCGGGCAACAAGAGACCCAGTACTTC.

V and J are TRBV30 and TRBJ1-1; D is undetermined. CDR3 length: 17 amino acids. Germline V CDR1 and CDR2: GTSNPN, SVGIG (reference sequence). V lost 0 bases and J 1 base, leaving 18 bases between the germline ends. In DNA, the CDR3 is TGTGCCTGGAGTGTACCCCGACACACCGAGGGGAACACTGAAGCTTTCTTT. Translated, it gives CAWSVPRHTEGNTEAFF.

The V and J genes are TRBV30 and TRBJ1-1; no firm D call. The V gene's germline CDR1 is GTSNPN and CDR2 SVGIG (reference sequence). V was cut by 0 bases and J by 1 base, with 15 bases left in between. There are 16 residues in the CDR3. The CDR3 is CAWSVRSHRENTEAFF. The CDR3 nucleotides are TGTGCCTGGAGTGTCCGTAGCCACCGAGAGAACACTGAAGCTTTCTTT.

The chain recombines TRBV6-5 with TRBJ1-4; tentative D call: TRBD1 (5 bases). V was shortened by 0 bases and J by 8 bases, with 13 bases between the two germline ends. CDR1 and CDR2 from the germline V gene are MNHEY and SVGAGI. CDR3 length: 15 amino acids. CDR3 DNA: TGTGCCAGCAGTTACTCCCAGGGTGTAAGAGAAAAACTGTTTTTT. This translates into CASSYSQGVREKLFF.

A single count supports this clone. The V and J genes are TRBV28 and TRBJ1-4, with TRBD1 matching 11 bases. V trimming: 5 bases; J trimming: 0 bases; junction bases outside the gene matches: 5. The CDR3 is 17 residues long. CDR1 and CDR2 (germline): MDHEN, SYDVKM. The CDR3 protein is CASSTDRGRSTNEKLFF. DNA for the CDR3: TGTGCCAGCAGTACGGACAGGGGGCGGTCAACTAATGAAAAACTGTTTTTT. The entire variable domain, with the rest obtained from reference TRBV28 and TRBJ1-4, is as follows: DVKVTQSSRYLVKRTGEKVFLECVQDMDHENMFWYRQDPGLGLRLIYFSYDVKMKEKGDIPEGYSVSREKKERFSLILESASTNQTSMYLCASSTDRGRSTNEKLFFGSGTQLSVL.

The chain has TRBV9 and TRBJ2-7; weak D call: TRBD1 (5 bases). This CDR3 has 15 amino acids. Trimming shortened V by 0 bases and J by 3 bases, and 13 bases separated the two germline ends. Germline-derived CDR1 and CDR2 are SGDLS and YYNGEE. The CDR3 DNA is TGTGCCAGCAGCGTAGAAGGGGATATACGCTACGAGCAGTACTTC. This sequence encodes CASSVEGDIRYEQYF.

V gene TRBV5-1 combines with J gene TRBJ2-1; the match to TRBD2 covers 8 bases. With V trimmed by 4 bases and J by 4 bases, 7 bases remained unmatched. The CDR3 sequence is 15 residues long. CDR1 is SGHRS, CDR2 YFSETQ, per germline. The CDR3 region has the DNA TGCGCCAGCAGCATTAGCGGGGCGGGATACAATGAGCAGTTCTTC. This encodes CASSISGAGYNEQFF.

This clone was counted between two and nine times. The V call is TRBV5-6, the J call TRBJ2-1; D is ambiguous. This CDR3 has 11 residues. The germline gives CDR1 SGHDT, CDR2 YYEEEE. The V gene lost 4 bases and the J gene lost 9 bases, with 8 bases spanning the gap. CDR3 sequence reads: CASSEASEQFF. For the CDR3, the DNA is TGTGCCAGCAGCGAGGCAAGTGAGCAGTTCTTC.

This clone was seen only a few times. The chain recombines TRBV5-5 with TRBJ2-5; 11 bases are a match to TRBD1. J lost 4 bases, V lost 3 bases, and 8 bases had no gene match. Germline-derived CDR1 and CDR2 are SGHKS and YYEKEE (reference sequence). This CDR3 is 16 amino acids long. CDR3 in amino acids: CASSSPGQGAGETQYF. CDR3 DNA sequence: TGTGCCAGCAGCTCACCAGGACAGGGGGCCGGAGAGACCCAGTACTTC.

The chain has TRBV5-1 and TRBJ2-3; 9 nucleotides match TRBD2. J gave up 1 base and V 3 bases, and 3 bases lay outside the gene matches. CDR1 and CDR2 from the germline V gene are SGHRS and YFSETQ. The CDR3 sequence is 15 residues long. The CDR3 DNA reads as TGCGCCAGCAGCTGGACTAGCGCGGGCACAGATACGCAGTATTTT. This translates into CASSWTSAGTDTQYF.

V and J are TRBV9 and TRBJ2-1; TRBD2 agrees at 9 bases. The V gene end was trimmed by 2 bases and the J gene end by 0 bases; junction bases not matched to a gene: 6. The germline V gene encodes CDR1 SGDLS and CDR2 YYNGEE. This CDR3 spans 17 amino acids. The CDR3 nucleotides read TGTGCCAGCAGCGTGGGCGGGGGGGCTTCCTCCTACAATGAGCAGTTCTTC. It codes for CASSVGGGASSYNEQFF.

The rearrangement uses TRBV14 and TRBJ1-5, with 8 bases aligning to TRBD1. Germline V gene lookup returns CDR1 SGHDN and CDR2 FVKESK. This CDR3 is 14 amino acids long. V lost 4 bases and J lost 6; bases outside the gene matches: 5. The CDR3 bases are TGTGCCAGCAGCCGGGCAGGGGGCGGTCAGCCCCAGCATTTT. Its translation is CASSRAGGGQPQHF.

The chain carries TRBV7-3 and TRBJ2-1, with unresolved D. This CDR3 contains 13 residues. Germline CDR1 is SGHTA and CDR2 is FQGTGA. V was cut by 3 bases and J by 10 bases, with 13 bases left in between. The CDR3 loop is CASSFSLTGEQFF. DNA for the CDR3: TGTGCCAGCAGCTTCTCCCTGACTGGGGAGCAGTTCTTC.

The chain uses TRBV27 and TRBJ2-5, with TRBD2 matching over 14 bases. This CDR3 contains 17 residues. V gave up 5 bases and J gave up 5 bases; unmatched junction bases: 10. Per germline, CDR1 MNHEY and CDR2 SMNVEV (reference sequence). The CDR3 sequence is CASSPTSGGARGETQYF. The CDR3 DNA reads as TGTGCCAGCAGTCCGACTAGCGGGGGGGCCCGAGGGGAGACCCAGTACTTC.

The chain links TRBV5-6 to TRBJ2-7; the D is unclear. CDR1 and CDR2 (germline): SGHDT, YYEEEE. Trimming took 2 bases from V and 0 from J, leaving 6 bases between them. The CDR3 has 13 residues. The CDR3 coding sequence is TGTGCCAGCAGCTTTCCGGGCTCCTACGAGCAGTACTTC. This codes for CASSFPGSYEQYF.

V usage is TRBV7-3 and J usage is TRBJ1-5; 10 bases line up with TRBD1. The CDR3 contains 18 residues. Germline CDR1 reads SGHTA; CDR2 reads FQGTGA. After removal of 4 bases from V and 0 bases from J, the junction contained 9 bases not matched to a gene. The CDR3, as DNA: TGTGCCAGCAGCTATGCGGGACAGGGGCCCCCTAGCAATCAGCCCCAGCATTTT. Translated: CASSYAGQGPPSNQPQHF.

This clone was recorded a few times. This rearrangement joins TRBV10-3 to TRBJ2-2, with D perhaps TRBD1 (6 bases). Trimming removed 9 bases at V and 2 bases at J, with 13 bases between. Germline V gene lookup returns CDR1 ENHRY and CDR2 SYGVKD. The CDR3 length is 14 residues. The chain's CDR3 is CAIGTRSNTGELFF. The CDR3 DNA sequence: TGTGCCATTGGGACAAGGAGCAACACCGGGGAGCTGTTTTTT.

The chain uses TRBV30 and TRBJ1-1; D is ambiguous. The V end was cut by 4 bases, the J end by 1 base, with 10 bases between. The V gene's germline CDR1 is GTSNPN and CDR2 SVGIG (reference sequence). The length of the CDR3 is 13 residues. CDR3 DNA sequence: TGTGCCTGGAATAGGAGGGCGAACACTGAAGCTTTCTTT. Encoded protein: CAWNRRANTEAFF.

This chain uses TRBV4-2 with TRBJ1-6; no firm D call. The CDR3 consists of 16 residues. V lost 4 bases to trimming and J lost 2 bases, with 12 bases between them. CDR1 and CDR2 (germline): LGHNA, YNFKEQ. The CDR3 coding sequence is TGTGCCAGCAGCCCCGCGGGGTCGACCTATAATTCACCCCTCCACTTT. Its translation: CASSPAGSTYNSPLHF.

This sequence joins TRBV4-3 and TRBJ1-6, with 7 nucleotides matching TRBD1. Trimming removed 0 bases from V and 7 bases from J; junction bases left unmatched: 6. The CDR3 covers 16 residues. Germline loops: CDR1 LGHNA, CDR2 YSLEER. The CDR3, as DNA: TGCGCCAGCAGCCAAGATCCCGCAGGGGGAAATTCACCCCTCCACTTT. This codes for CASSQDPAGGNSPLHF.

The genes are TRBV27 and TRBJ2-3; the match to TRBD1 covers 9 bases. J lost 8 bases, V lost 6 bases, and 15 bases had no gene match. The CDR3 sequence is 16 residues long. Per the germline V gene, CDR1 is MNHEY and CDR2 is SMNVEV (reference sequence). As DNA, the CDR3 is TGTGCCAGCAGCCCGGGGGACAGGGTATTGATCGGTACGCAGTATTTT. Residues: CASSPGDRVLIGTQYF.

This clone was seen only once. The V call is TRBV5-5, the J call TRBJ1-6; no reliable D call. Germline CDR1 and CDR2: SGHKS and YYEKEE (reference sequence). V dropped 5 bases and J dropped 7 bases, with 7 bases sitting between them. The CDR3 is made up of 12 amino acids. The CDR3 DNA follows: TGTGCCAGCAGATATGAGAATTCACCCCTCCACTTT. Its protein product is CASRYENSPLHF. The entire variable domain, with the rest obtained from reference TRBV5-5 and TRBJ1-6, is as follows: DAGVTQSPTHLIKTRGQQVTLRCSPISGHKSVSWYQQVLGQGPQFIFQYYEKEERGRGNFPDRFSARQFPNYSSELNVNALLLGDSALYLCASRYENSPLHFGNGTRLTVT.